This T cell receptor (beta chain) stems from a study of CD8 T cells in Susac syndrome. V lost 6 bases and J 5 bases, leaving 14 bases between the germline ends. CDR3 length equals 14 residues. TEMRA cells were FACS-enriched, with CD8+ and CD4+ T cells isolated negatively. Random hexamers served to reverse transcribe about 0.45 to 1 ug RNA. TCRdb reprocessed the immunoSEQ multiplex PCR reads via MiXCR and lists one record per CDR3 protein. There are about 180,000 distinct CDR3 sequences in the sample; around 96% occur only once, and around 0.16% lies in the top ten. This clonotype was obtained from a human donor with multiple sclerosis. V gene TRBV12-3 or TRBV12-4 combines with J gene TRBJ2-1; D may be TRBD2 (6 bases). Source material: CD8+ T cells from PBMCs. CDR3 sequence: CASSDRDWDNEQFF. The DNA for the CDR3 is TGTGCCAGCAGCGACCGGGACTGGGACAATGAGCAGTTCTTC.